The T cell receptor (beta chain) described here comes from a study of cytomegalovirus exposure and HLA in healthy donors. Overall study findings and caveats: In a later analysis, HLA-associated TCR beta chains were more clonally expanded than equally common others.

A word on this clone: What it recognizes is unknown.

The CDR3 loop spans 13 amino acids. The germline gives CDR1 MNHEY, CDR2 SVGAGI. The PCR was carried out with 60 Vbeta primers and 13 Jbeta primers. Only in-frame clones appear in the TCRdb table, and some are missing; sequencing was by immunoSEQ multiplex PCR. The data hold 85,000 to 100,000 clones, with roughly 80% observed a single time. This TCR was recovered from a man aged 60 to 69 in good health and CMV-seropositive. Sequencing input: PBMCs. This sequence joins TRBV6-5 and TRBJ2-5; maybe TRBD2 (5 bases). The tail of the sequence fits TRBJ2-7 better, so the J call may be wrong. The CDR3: CASSSGIPYEQYF. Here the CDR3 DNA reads TGTGCCAGCAGTTCCGGGATTCCCTACGAGCAGTACTTC.